The present entry profiles one TCR beta chain with its context. Its matching antigen is unknown. In germline, CDR1 is MGHRA, CDR2 YSYEKL. J lost 3 bases, V lost 0 bases, and 5 bases had no gene match. The CDR3 consists of 16 residues. Time point specified: cycle 4 day 1 (C4D1), after 5 to 7 weeks of nivolumab. Exposure to brentuximab vedotin varied, and each patient had relapsed following autologous stem cell transplantation. The data stem from a study of PD-1 blockade in classical Hodgkin lymphoma. Study conclusions and caveats: Newly diagnosed and completely responding patients shared comparable baseline diversity.

TCRdb's table, derived via immunoSEQ multiplex PCR, lists solely in-frame clones and lacks some. The sample contains 96,000 or so clones, more than 85% of which appear only once. The TCR originated in a human donor with classical Hodgkin lymphoma. The chain combines TRBV4-1 with TRBJ1-2; TRBD1 agrees at 9 bases. Sequencing was performed on peripheral blood mononuclear cells (PBMCs), taken before the fourth cycle of nivolumab. The CDR3 region is CASSQDNRGRDYGYTF. CDR3 DNA sequence: TGCGCCAGCAGCCAAGATAACAGGGGGCGAGACTATGGCTACACCTTC.